This entry is about one TCR beta chain. Its antigen is as yet unknown. V shed 5 bases and J shed 10 bases, with 12 bases lying between them. Germline V CDR1 and CDR2: SGHTA, FQGNSA. The CDR3 extends over 12 amino acids. TCRdb reprocessed the RT-PCR reads via MiXCR and lists one record per CDR3 protein. The data hold about 780,000 distinct CDR3 sequences, with under 20% observed a single time. The data were taken from a study of response to subunit inactivated influenza vaccine. Study-wide results and limits: The study's authors posited that every seasonal influenza vaccination enlists few new T cells.

The chain uses TRBV7-2 and TRBJ2-1, with D tentatively TRBD1 or TRBD2 (5 bases each). Sample: PBMCs from blood, taken 5 days after vaccination. This TCR derives from a man aged 50-59 years who received an inactivated influenza vaccine. In DNA form, the CDR3 reads TGTGCCAGCAGCCAAACTAGGGACGAGCAGTTCTTC. Protein sequence: CASSQTRDEQFF. Using reference TRBV7-2 and TRBJ2-1 for the parts outside the CDR3, the full variable domain is GAGVSQSPSNKVTEKGKDVELRCDPISGHTALYWYRQSLGQGLEFLIYFQGNSAPDKSGLPSDRFSAERTGGSVSTLTIQRTQQEDSAVYLCASSQTRDEQFFGPGTRLTVL.